This T cell receptor beta chain is from a study of T cell responses to AZD1222 COVID-19 vaccine. Sequencing used immunoSEQ multiplex PCR; TCRdb keeps in-frame clones, though not all of them. Altogether 65,000 to 85,000 clones are present, around four fifths being singletons, with the ten largest covering 21%. Germline V gives CDR1 MNHEY, CDR2 SMNVEV (reference sequence). The CDR3 runs 14 residues. V shed 8 bases and J 7 bases; nucleotides not matched to a gene: 10. The receptor's source is an adult in good health. Specimen: peripheral blood, collected on day 0 of AZD1222 vaccination. The chain recombines TRBV27 with TRBJ1-4; TRBD1 matches 7 bases. In DNA, the CDR3 is TGTGCCAGCCGGGCGACAGGGCGGGTTGAAAAACTGTTTTTT. Its translation: CASRATGRVEKLFF.